These T cell receptor beta chains were read from a single sample in a study of blood T cell repertoires in COVID-19. Sequencing was performed with immunoSEQ multiplex PCR; in TCRdb, only in-frame clones are kept and a portion is missing. The sample includes about 270,000 clones, around 89% of them seen just once. Sequences were obtained from PBMCs or T cells enriched from blood (not recorded which). These receptors were obtained from an older woman in a cohort exposed to, infected with or recovered from COVID-19 (not recorded which). Both conserved end residues are part of each CDR3. Fields, in order: clone size, V gene, J gene, D gene, CDR3 DNA, CDR3 protein. A D gene is named only where the DNA matches it firmly. Only some rows state a clone size, as once, few, many or a class for expanded clones.

abundance: NA
v_gene: TRBV18
j_gene: TRBJ2-2
d_gene: TRBD2
CDR3nt: TGTGCCAGCTCACCCCGGACTAGGCCAAACACCGGGGAGCTGTTTTTT
CDR3aa: CASSPRTRPNTGELFF

abundance: NA
v_gene: TRBV10-3
j_gene: TRBJ2-3
d_gene: TRBD1
CDR3nt: TGTGCCATCGAAGGGGGCTCAGATACGCAGTATTTT
CDR3aa: CAIEGGSDTQYF

abundance: once
v_gene: TRBV6-5
j_gene: TRBJ2-1
d_gene: TRBD1
CDR3nt: TGTGCCAGCAGGCCGTTACAGGGGGCCTACAATGAGCAGTTCTTC
CDR3aa: CASRPLQGAYNEQFF

abundance: NA
v_gene: TRBV11-2
j_gene: TRBJ1-6
d_gene: TRBD1
CDR3nt: TGTGCCAGCAGCCGGACAGGGTCATCACCCCTCCACTTT
CDR3aa: CASSRTGSSPLHF

abundance: NA
v_gene: TRBV19
j_gene: TRBJ2-2
d_gene: NA
CDR3nt: TGTGCCAGTAATGAGCGGCCACCGGCCGGGGAGCTGTTTTTT
CDR3aa: CASNERPPAGELFF

abundance: NA
v_gene: TRBV7-3
j_gene: TRBJ2-6
d_gene: TRBD2
CDR3nt: TGTGCCAGCAGCTTATCGGGGACTAGCTCTGGGGCCAACGTCCTGACTTTC
CDR3aa: CASSLSGTSSGANVLTF

abundance: NA
v_gene: TRBV2
j_gene: TRBJ2-4
d_gene: NA
CDR3nt: TGTGCCAGCAGTTCTGCGGTAGCCAAAAACATTCAGTACTTC
CDR3aa: CASSSAVAKNIQYF

abundance: NA
v_gene: TRBV20-1
j_gene: TRBJ2-3
d_gene: NA
CDR3nt: TGCAGTGCGCGAACTAGCGATACGCAGTATTTT
CDR3aa: CSARTSDTQYF

abundance: NA
v_gene: TRBV6-2/TRBV6-3
j_gene: TRBJ2-5
d_gene: TRBD2
CDR3nt: TGTGCCAGCAGTTATTGGGGGAGGGCGGGACAAGAGACCCAGTACTTC
CDR3aa: CASSYWGRAGQETQYF

abundance: NA
v_gene: TRBV5-1
j_gene: TRBJ1-2
d_gene: TRBD1
CDR3nt: TGCGCCAGCAGCCTAACCATGGAAGGGGGCCGAGGCTACACCTTC
CDR3aa: CASSLTMEGGRGYTF

abundance: NA
v_gene: TRBV4-1
j_gene: TRBJ2-1
d_gene: NA
CDR3nt: TGCGCCAGCAGCCACCCCTTTACTTCCGGGAATGAGCAGTTCTTC
CDR3aa: CASSHPFTSGNEQFF

abundance: NA
v_gene: TRBV11-3
j_gene: TRBJ1-6
d_gene: NA
CDR3nt: TGTGCCAGCAGCCCTGGGGCAGGGTTATATTCACCCCTCCACTTT
CDR3aa: CASSPGAGLYSPLHF

abundance: NA
v_gene: TRBV2
j_gene: TRBJ2-7
d_gene: TRBD1
CDR3nt: TGTGCCAGCACCAGGACAGGGCTGGGTTACGAGCAGTACTTC
CDR3aa: CASTRTGLGYEQYF

abundance: NA
v_gene: TRBV27
j_gene: TRBJ2-1
d_gene: NA
CDR3nt: TGTGCCAGCAGTTTGATCAGGTCCAACAATGAGCAGTTCTTC
CDR3aa: CASSLIRSNNEQFF

abundance: NA
v_gene: TRBV7-3
j_gene: TRBJ2-2
d_gene: TRBD2
CDR3nt: TGTGCCAGCAGGTTAAGCGGGAGGGCGAACACCGGGGAGCTGTTTTTT
CDR3aa: CASRLSGRANTGELFF

abundance: NA
v_gene: TRBV29-1
j_gene: TRBJ2-2
d_gene: TRBD2
CDR3nt: TGCAGCGTTGAAACTAGCGGGAGAAATACCGGGGAGCTGTTTTTT
CDR3aa: CSVETSGRNTGELFF

abundance: NA
v_gene: TRBV4-1
j_gene: TRBJ2-7
d_gene: TRBD2
CDR3nt: TGCGCCAGCAGCCGTGTTTGGCGTTTTGAGCGGGGACCCTACGAGCAGTACTTC
CDR3aa: CASSRVWRFERGPYEQYF

abundance: NA
v_gene: TRBV5-1
j_gene: TRBJ1-1
d_gene: NA
CDR3nt: TGCGCCAGCAGCCAAATCCAGGGGCCTAACACTGAAGCTTTCTTT
CDR3aa: CASSQIQGPNTEAFF

abundance: NA
v_gene: TRBV24-1
j_gene: TRBJ2-3
d_gene: NA
CDR3nt: TGTGCCACCAGTGATTCCACAGTCCCTAGCACAGATACGCAGTATTTT
CDR3aa: CATSDSTVPSTDTQYF

abundance: NA
v_gene: TRBV2
j_gene: TRBJ2-7
d_gene: TRBD2
CDR3nt: TGTGCCAGCAGCAGAGGACTAGCGGGAGGGGGCGAGCAGTACTTC
CDR3aa: CASSRGLAGGGEQYF

abundance: NA
v_gene: TRBV28
j_gene: TRBJ2-1
d_gene: NA
CDR3nt: TGTGCCAGCAGTTTGCTAGAGGCTCTTCGGAATGAGCAGTTCTTC
CDR3aa: CASSLLEALRNEQFF

abundance: NA
v_gene: TRBV28
j_gene: TRBJ1-2
d_gene: TRBD1
CDR3nt: TGTGCCAGTGTCACAGGGGGGGCTAACTATGGCTACACCTTC
CDR3aa: CASVTGGANYGYTF

abundance: NA
v_gene: TRBV3-1/TRBV3-2
j_gene: TRBJ2-6
d_gene: TRBD1
CDR3nt: TGTGCCAGCAGCCAAGGGACAGGGGGCTCTGGGGCCAACGTCCTGACTTTC
CDR3aa: CASSQGTGGSGANVLTF

abundance: NA
v_gene: TRBV18
j_gene: TRBJ2-3
d_gene: TRBD2
CDR3nt: TGTGCCAGCTCACCAACTAGCGGGAGCACAGATACGCAGTATTTT
CDR3aa: CASSPTSGSTDTQYF

abundance: once
v_gene: TRBV5-1
j_gene: TRBJ2-7
d_gene: NA
CDR3nt: TGCGCCAGCAGTTTTTTTTCCCCGACGCAGGGCTCCTACGAGCAGTACTTC
CDR3aa: CASSFFSPTQGSYEQYF

abundance: NA
v_gene: TRBV27
j_gene: TRBJ2-7
d_gene: TRBD1
CDR3nt: TGTGCCAGCAGTCCTCAGACAGGGTGGGATCCCGAGCAGTACTTC
CDR3aa: CASSPQTGWDPEQYF

abundance: NA
v_gene: TRBV5-1
j_gene: TRBJ1-3
d_gene: TRBD1
CDR3nt: TGCGCCAGCAGCTTAAAACCGGGACAGGGGGGAAACACCATATATTTT
CDR3aa: CASSLKPGQGGNTIYF

abundance: NA
v_gene: TRBV7-6
j_gene: TRBJ1-1
d_gene: NA
CDR3nt: TGTGCCAGCAGCTTAGGAGTTTTGAACACTGAAGCTTTCTTT
CDR3aa: CASSLGVLNTEAFF

abundance: NA
v_gene: TRBV12-3/TRBV12-4
j_gene: TRBJ2-7
d_gene: NA
CDR3nt: TGTGCCAGCAGTTTTTGGAGTTACGAGCAGTACTTC
CDR3aa: CASSFWSYEQYF

abundance: NA
v_gene: TRBV7-9
j_gene: TRBJ2-6
d_gene: NA
CDR3nt: TGTGCCAGCAGCCACACGGTAGACACTGGGGCCAACGTCCTGACTTTC
CDR3aa: CASSHTVDTGANVLTF

abundance: NA
v_gene: TRBV28
j_gene: TRBJ2-1
d_gene: NA
CDR3nt: TGTGCCAGCAGTCCCGCTAGCGTACCCAATGAGCAGTTCTTC
CDR3aa: CASSPASVPNEQFF

abundance: NA
v_gene: TRBV6-5
j_gene: TRBJ1-1
d_gene: TRBD1
CDR3nt: TGTGCCAGCAGTTACCTCAGGGGGCGCGCCACTGAAGCTTTCTTT
CDR3aa: CASSYLRGRATEAFF

abundance: NA
v_gene: TRBV18
j_gene: TRBJ2-5
d_gene: TRBD2
CDR3nt: TGTGCCAGCTCACCACCCGGACTAGCGGGAGGGCCGGGAGAGACCCAGTACTTC
CDR3aa: CASSPPGLAGGPGETQYF

abundance: NA
v_gene: TRBV9
j_gene: TRBJ1-2
d_gene: TRBD1
CDR3nt: TGTGCCAGCAGCCAGACAGGGAACTATGGCTACACCTTC
CDR3aa: CASSQTGNYGYTF

abundance: few
v_gene: TRBV11-1
j_gene: TRBJ2-5
d_gene: NA
CDR3nt: TGTGCCAGCAGGCCTGGGGAGGGGGTACACCAAGAGACCCAGTACTTC
CDR3aa: CASRPGEGVHQETQYF

abundance: NA
v_gene: TRBV28
j_gene: TRBJ1-5
d_gene: NA
CDR3nt: TGTGCCAGCAGCTGGGGCAGCGGGGGGAATCAGCCCCAGCATTTT
CDR3aa: CASSWGSGGNQPQHF

abundance: NA
v_gene: TRBV6-1
j_gene: TRBJ1-2
d_gene: NA
CDR3nt: TGTGCCAGCAGTGAAGCGGCGGGGCCTTTCTATGGCTACACCTTC
CDR3aa: CASSEAAGPFYGYTF

abundance: NA
v_gene: TRBV3-1/TRBV3-2
j_gene: TRBJ1-4
d_gene: TRBD1
CDR3nt: TGTGCCAGCAGCCGCCTTGACAGGGGAGATGAAAAACTGTTTTTT
CDR3aa: CASSRLDRGDEKLFF

abundance: NA
v_gene: TRBV2
j_gene: TRBJ2-7
d_gene: TRBD1
CDR3nt: TGTGCCAGCAGAGGACAGGGGGGGGTGGAGCAGTACTTC
CDR3aa: CASRGQGGVEQYF

abundance: NA
v_gene: TRBV5-1
j_gene: TRBJ1-5
d_gene: NA
CDR3nt: TGCGCCAGCAGCTTGGAAGGGACAAACTCCAATCAGCCCCAGCATTTT
CDR3aa: CASSLEGTNSNQPQHF

abundance: NA
v_gene: TRBV6-6
j_gene: TRBJ2-5
d_gene: NA
CDR3nt: TGTGCCAGCACCCGAGAGGGCGGCATCCAAGAGACCCAGTACTTC
CDR3aa: CASTREGGIQETQYF

abundance: NA
v_gene: TRBV2
j_gene: TRBJ2-5
d_gene: TRBD2
CDR3nt: TGTGCCAGCAGTGCGGGACTAGCTGATCAAGAGACCCAGTACTTC
CDR3aa: CASSAGLADQETQYF

abundance: NA
v_gene: TRBV4-2
j_gene: TRBJ2-1
d_gene: TRBD2
CDR3nt: TGTGCCAGCAGCCAAGACAAAGCGGGAGGGCGCCACAATGAGCAGTTCTTC
CDR3aa: CASSQDKAGGRHNEQFF

abundance: once
v_gene: TRBV10-2
j_gene: TRBJ1-2
d_gene: NA
CDR3nt: TGCGCCAGCAGTGAGTCGAGAACAGGGAACTATGGCTACACCTTC
CDR3aa: CASSESRTGNYGYTF

abundance: NA
v_gene: TRBV9
j_gene: TRBJ2-1
d_gene: TRBD2
CDR3nt: TGTGCCAGCAGCGTAGTCGGGACCCGGGAGGGTGAGCAGTTCTTC
CDR3aa: CASSVVGTREGEQFF

abundance: NA
v_gene: TRBV6-5
j_gene: TRBJ2-7
d_gene: NA
CDR3nt: TGTGCCAGTTCGACAGTCGCCTCCTACGAGCAGTACTTC
CDR3aa: CASSTVASYEQYF

abundance: NA
v_gene: TRBV11-2
j_gene: TRBJ1-1
d_gene: NA
CDR3nt: TGTGCCAGCAGCCCCCGCGGGGAGAACACTGAAGCTTTCTTT
CDR3aa: CASSPRGENTEAFF

abundance: once
v_gene: TRBV4-2
j_gene: TRBJ2-7
d_gene: TRBD1
CDR3nt: TGTGCCAGCAGCCTTGCGGTCGGGGGACAGGAGGACGAGCAGTACTTC
CDR3aa: CASSLAVGGQEDEQYF

abundance: NA
v_gene: TRBV5-1
j_gene: TRBJ2-6
d_gene: NA
CDR3nt: TGCGCCAGCAGCTCAGGCTACCGTTCTGGGGCCAACGTCCTGACTTTC
CDR3aa: CASSSGYRSGANVLTF

abundance: NA
v_gene: TRBV9
j_gene: TRBJ2-5
d_gene: TRBD2
CDR3nt: TGTGCCAGCAGCGTAGGAACGCGGGGGGATCAAGAGACCCAGTACTTC
CDR3aa: CASSVGTRGDQETQYF

abundance: NA
v_gene: TRBV11-1
j_gene: TRBJ2-2
d_gene: TRBD2
CDR3nt: TGTGCCAGCACTCGGTGGACTAGCAACACCGGGGAGCTGTTTTTT
CDR3aa: CASTRWTSNTGELFF

abundance: NA
v_gene: TRBV7-8
j_gene: TRBJ2-1
d_gene: TRBD1
CDR3nt: TGTGCCAGCAGCTTACTCGCGGGACAGGGGTACAATGAGCAGTTCTTC
CDR3aa: CASSLLAGQGYNEQFF

abundance: NA
v_gene: TRBV18
j_gene: TRBJ2-2
d_gene: TRBD2
CDR3nt: TGTGCCAGCTCACCTTCGACTAGCGGGAACACCGGGGAGCTGTTTTTT
CDR3aa: CASSPSTSGNTGELFF

abundance: NA
v_gene: TRBV19
j_gene: TRBJ2-1
d_gene: TRBD1
CDR3nt: TGTGCCAGTAGTAGCCGGGACAGAGATTACAATGAGCAGTTCTTC
CDR3aa: CASSSRDRDYNEQFF

abundance: NA
v_gene: TRBV28
j_gene: TRBJ2-7
d_gene: TRBD2
CDR3nt: TGTGCCAGCAGTCCGTCTAGCGGGGGCTATTACGAGCAGTACTTC
CDR3aa: CASSPSSGGYYEQYF